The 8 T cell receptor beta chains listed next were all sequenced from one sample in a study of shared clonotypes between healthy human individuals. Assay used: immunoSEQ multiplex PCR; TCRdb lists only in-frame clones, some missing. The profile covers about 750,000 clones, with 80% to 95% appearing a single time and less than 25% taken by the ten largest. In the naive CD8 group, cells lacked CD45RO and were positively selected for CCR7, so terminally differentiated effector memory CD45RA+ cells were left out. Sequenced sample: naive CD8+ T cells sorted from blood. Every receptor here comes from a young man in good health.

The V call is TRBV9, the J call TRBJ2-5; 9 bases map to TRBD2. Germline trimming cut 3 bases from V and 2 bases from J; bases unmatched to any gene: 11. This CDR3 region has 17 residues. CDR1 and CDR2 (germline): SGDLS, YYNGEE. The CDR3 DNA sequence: TGTGCCAGCAGCGACCCCATGGGACTAGCCGAACAAGAGACCCAGTACTTC. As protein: CASSDPMGLAEQETQYF.

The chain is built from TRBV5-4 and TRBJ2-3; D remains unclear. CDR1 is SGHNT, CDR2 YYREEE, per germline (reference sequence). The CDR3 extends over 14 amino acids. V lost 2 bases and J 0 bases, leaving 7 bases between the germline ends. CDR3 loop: CASSFQISTDTQYF. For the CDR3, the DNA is TGTGCCAGCAGCTTCCAGATTAGCACAGATACGCAGTATTTT.

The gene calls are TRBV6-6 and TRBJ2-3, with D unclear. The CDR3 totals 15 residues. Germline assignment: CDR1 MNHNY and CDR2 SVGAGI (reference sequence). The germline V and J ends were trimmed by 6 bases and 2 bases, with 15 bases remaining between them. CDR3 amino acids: CASSGVGYSTDTQYF. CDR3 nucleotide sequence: TGTGCCAGCAGCGGCGTGGGATATTCCACAGATACGCAGTATTTT.

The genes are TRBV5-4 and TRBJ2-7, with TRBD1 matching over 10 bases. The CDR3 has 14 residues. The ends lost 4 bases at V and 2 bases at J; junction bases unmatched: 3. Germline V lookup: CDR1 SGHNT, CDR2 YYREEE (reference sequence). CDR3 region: CASSRDRGPYEQYF. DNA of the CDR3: TGTGCCAGCAGCAGGGACAGGGGCCCCTACGAGCAGTACTTC.

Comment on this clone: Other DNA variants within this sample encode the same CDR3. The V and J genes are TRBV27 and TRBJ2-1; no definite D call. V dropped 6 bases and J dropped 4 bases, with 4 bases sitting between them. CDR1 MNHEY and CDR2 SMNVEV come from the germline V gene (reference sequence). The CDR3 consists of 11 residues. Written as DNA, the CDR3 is TGTGCCAGCAGGCGGTACAATGAGCAGTTCTTC. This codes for CASRRYNEQFF.

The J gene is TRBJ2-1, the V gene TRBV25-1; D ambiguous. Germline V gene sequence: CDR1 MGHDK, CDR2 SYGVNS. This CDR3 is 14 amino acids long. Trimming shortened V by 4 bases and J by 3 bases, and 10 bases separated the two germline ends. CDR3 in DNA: TGTGCCAGCAGTGCCGGGTGGGGCTACAATGAGCAGTTCTTC. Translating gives CASSAGWGYNEQFF.

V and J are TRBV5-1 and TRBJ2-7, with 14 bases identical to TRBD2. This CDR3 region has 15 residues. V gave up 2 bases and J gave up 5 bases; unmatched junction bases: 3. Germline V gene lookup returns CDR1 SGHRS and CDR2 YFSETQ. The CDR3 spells CASSLGTSGSHEQYF. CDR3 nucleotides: TGCGCCAGCAGCTTAGGGACTAGCGGGAGCCACGAGCAGTACTTC.

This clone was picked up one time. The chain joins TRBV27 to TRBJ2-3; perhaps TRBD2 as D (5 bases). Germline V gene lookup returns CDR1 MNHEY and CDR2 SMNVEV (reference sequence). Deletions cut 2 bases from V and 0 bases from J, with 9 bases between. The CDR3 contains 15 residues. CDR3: CASSLESGSTDTQYF. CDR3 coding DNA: TGTGCCAGCAGTTTAGAATCGGGGAGCACAGATACGCAGTATTTT.